The rows below give T cell receptor beta chains drawn from one sample of a study of blood T cell repertoires in COVID-19. Here immunoSEQ multiplex PCR was the method, and the copy in TCRdb shows in-frame clones only, minus some. The table lists tens of thousands of clones, about 81% of them singletons. What was sequenced was peripheral blood. All receptors derive from a human donor in a cohort sampled during active COVID-19. Each CDR3 is given with its conserved first and last residue. The D gene is left open where the match is weak. Not every row has a clone size; where given, it reads once, few, many or a size class.

v_gene: TRBV7-8
d_gene: TRBD1
abundance: .
j_gene: TRBJ2-7
CDR3nt: TGTGCCAGCAGCCCATACAGGGGCCCTACCTACGAGCAGTACTTC
CDR3aa: CASSPYRGPTYEQYF

v_gene: TRBV5-4
d_gene: .
abundance: .
j_gene: TRBJ1-2
CDR3nt: TGTGCCAGCAGCCCCCGAGGCGGGTCTAACTATGGCTACACCTTC
CDR3aa: CASSPRGGSNYGYTF

v_gene: TRBV27
d_gene: .
abundance: .
j_gene: TRBJ2-7
CDR3nt: TGTGCCAGCAGTTTATCGGGCAGCTACGAGCAGTACTTC
CDR3aa: CASSLSGSYEQYF

v_gene: TRBV18
d_gene: TRBD1
abundance: .
j_gene: TRBJ2-7
CDR3nt: TGTGCCAGCTCTCAGCCGGGACAGGATGGTTCCTACGAGCAGTACTTC
CDR3aa: CASSQPGQDGSYEQYF

v_gene: TRBV28
d_gene: TRBD1
abundance: .
j_gene: TRBJ1-2
CDR3nt: TGTGCCAGCAGTTCGGGACAGGGCTTCTATGGCTACACCTTC
CDR3aa: CASSSGQGFYGYTF

v_gene: TRBV11-2
d_gene: TRBD2
abundance: .
j_gene: TRBJ2-3
CDR3nt: TGTGCCAGCAGCTTAGAAGGCGGGACTAGCGGTACAGATACGCAGTATTTT
CDR3aa: CASSLEGGTSGTDTQYF

v_gene: TRBV30
d_gene: TRBD1
abundance: .
j_gene: TRBJ1-1
CDR3nt: TGTGCCTGGAGTCGACAGGGTAACACTGAAGCTTTCTTT
CDR3aa: CAWSRQGNTEAFF

v_gene: TRBV6-1
d_gene: .
abundance: once
j_gene: TRBJ1-3
CDR3nt: TGTGCCAGCAGTGAGAGGGACTCTGGAAACACCATATATTTT
CDR3aa: CASSERDSGNTIYF

v_gene: TRBV6-5
d_gene: TRBD1
abundance: .
j_gene: TRBJ2-7
CDR3nt: TGTGCCAGCAGCCGGGGACAGGGATCCTACGAGCAGTACTTC
CDR3aa: CASSRGQGSYEQYF

v_gene: TRBV2
d_gene: .
abundance: once
j_gene: TRBJ2-1
CDR3nt: TGTGCCAGCAGCTTTAGTGTCGGTGAGCAGTTCTTC
CDR3aa: CASSFSVGEQFF

v_gene: TRBV27
d_gene: .
abundance: .
j_gene: TRBJ2-1
CDR3nt: TGTGCCAGCAGTCCTCCGACTCGGTATAAAGAGCAGTTCTTC
CDR3aa: CASSPPTRYKEQFF

v_gene: TRBV3-1/TRBV3-2
d_gene: .
abundance: few
j_gene: TRBJ1-1
CDR3nt: TGTGCCAGCAGCCAATTTACAGGGTGGGCTTTCTTT
CDR3aa: CASSQFTGWAFF

v_gene: TRBV7-2
d_gene: .
abundance: .
j_gene: TRBJ2-1
CDR3nt: TGTGCCAGCAGCTTTACTGCGGGACTCAACAATGAGCAGTTCTTC
CDR3aa: CASSFTAGLNNEQFF

v_gene: TRBV11-3
d_gene: .
abundance: .
j_gene: TRBJ2-3
CDR3nt: TGTGCCAGCAGCTTAGATCACCCTGGGGGGACCCGAGATACGCAGTATTTT
CDR3aa: CASSLDHPGGTRDTQYF

v_gene: TRBV19
d_gene: .
abundance: once
j_gene: TRBJ2-3
CDR3nt: TGTGCCAGTAGCCCGGGACTTCGCACAGATACGCAGTATTTT
CDR3aa: CASSPGLRTDTQYF

v_gene: TRBV11-2
d_gene: TRBD1
abundance: .
j_gene: TRBJ1-3
CDR3nt: TGTGCCAGCAGCTTAGGACAGGGCCACTCTGGAAACACCATATATTTT
CDR3aa: CASSLGQGHSGNTIYF

v_gene: TRBV7-6
d_gene: TRBD1
abundance: .
j_gene: TRBJ2-7
CDR3nt: TGTGCCAGCAGCTTCACAGGGGTCGAGCAGTACTTC
CDR3aa: CASSFTGVEQYF

v_gene: TRBV28
d_gene: .
abundance: .
j_gene: TRBJ1-5
CDR3nt: TGTGCCAGTTGGGGGCGGGGGGGCCAGCCCCAGCATTTT
CDR3aa: CASWGRGGQPQHF

v_gene: TRBV4-1
d_gene: .
abundance: .
j_gene: TRBJ2-7
CDR3nt: TGCGCCAGCAGCGGGGCGGGGGCCTCCTACGAGCAGTACTTC
CDR3aa: CASSGAGASYEQYF

v_gene: TRBV9
d_gene: TRBD1
abundance: .
j_gene: TRBJ1-1
CDR3nt: TGTGCCAGCAGCCCCCGACAGGGGCTCAGAACTGAAGCTTTCTTT
CDR3aa: CASSPRQGLRTEAFF

v_gene: TRBV25-1
d_gene: TRBD2
abundance: .
j_gene: TRBJ2-2
CDR3nt: TGTGCCAGCAGTGAATATGGTCGGGGGGGGAACACCGGGGAGCTGTTTTTT
CDR3aa: CASSEYGRGGNTGELFF

v_gene: TRBV18
d_gene: .
abundance: .
j_gene: TRBJ1-6
CDR3nt: TGTGCCAGCTCACCACGGGGGGGCCCGAAGATTGGTTCACCCCTCCACTTT
CDR3aa: CASSPRGGPKIGSPLHF